One sample yielded the 15 T cell receptor beta chains listed below, sequenced in a study of T-cell memory formation after mild COVID-19. TCRdb analysed the 5' RACE reads with MiXCR anew, one entry per CDR3 protein. The sample includes 350,000 to 500,000 distinct CDR3 sequences, over 15% seen only once; the top ten take about 22%. Sequenced material: PBMCs or a T cell subset sorted from them (not recorded which). These receptors were taken from a man aged 18-30 years who had mild COVID-19 (a few samples of this study predate the infection). Cell type and time point are not known.

This clonotype was counted between two and nine times. This chain connects TRBV20-1 to TRBJ1-1; unclear D gene. V lost 6 bases, J lost 0 bases, and 17 bases lay in between. CDR3 length equals 15 residues. Germline lookup yields CDR1 DFQATT and CDR2 SNEGSKA (reference sequence). Written as DNA, the CDR3 is TGCAGTGCAGGTTATGTGAAATTCATGAACACTGAAGCTTTCTTT. Translated, it gives CSAGYVKFMNTEAFF.

The CDR3 region has the DNA TGTGCCAGCTCACCACCGGGCCCTGGGGCCAACGTCCTGACTTTC. Protein product: CASSPPGPGANVLTF. The V and J genes are TRBV18 and TRBJ2-6; D unclear. Looked up from germline, CDR1 is KGHSH and CDR2 is LQKENI. The CDR3 is 15 residues long. V was clipped by 0 bases and J by 2 bases, with 5 bases between them.

This clonotype has a handful of counts. The V and J genes are TRBV15 and TRBJ1-2; TRBD1 might be the D (5 bases). This CDR3 spans 13 amino acids. Trimming shortened V by 1 base and J by 6 bases, and 9 bases separated the two germline ends. The germline gives CDR1 LNHNV, CDR2 YYDKDF (reference sequence). This chain's CDR3 is CATSRAQGHGYTF. CDR3 nucleotide sequence: TGTGCCACCAGCAGAGCTCAGGGACATGGCTACACCTTC.

The chain recombines TRBV6-5 with TRBJ2-3; D not resolved. Germline V lookup: CDR1 MNHEY, CDR2 SVGAGI. Trimming removed 6 bases from V and 4 bases from J, with 11 bases in between. This CDR3 has 13 amino acids. The CDR3 protein is CASRRTSADTQYF. The CDR3 DNA follows: TGTGCCAGCAGGCGTACCTCGGCAGATACGCAGTATTTT.

This clonotype was found a few times. The V and J genes are TRBV20-1 and TRBJ2-1, with 10 bases identical to TRBD2. CDR1 and CDR2 (germline): DFQATT, SNEGSKA (reference sequence). CDR3 length equals 16 residues. After removal of 1 base from V and 2 bases from J, the junction contained 5 bases not matched to a gene. The CDR3 spells CSARAIAGGTYNEQFF. CDR3 sequence (DNA): TGCAGTGCTAGAGCGATAGCGGGGGGTACCTACAATGAGCAGTTCTTC.

The rearrangement links TRBV24-1 to TRBJ1-2, with D possibly matching TRBD1 (6 bases). Trimming took off 4 bases at V and 3 bases at J, with 26 bases between the two ends. Germline CDR1 is KGHDR and CDR2 is SFDVKD. The CDR3 runs to 19 residues. The CDR3 DNA reads TGTGCCACCAGTGACACAACAACGAGGGAGACAGGCGCTTACTATGGCTACACCTTC. This codes for CATSDTTTRETGAYYGYTF.

The CDR3 DNA reads as TGTGCCAGCAGCCACGGGGGGCAGGGCCGGGATACGCAGTATTTT. Protein product: CASSHGGQGRDTQYF. V and J are TRBV7-9 and TRBJ2-3, with D perhaps TRBD2 (7 bases). The CDR3 length is 15 residues. The ends were cut back, 5 bases at V and 6 bases at J, with 18 bases in the middle. The germline V gene has CDR1 SEHNR and CDR2 FQNEAQ (reference sequence).

This clonotype occurred a few times. The J gene is TRBJ1-4, the V gene TRBV7-2; maybe TRBD1 (5 bases). Per germline, CDR1 SGHTA and CDR2 FQGNSA. Trimming stripped 3 bases from V and 4 bases from J, with 9 bases between. CDR3 size: 14 residues. CDR3 DNA: TGTGCCAGCAGCTTGAGGGACCGTAATGAAAAACTGTTTTTT. Amino acids: CASSLRDRNEKLFF.

V usage is TRBV29-1 and J usage is TRBJ2-3; D may match TRBD1 or TRBD2 (5 bases each). Trimming cost V 7 bases and J 5 bases, with 16 bases left between them. Germline assignment: CDR1 SQVTM and CDR2 ANQGSEA. This CDR3 is built from 13 residues. The CDR3 DNA follows: TGCAGCGAGGGGAGCGGTGTGGGAGATACGCAGTATTTT. It yields the protein CSEGSGVGDTQYF.

With regard to this clonotype: Compared with germline, one end of the junction differs, possibly owing to a read error. V is TRBV5-1 and J is TRBJ1-1; D might be TRBD1 (6 bases). The length of the CDR3 is 15 residues. From germline, CDR1 is SGHRS and CDR2 YFSETQ. The CDR3 coding sequence is TGCGCCAGCAGCTTGGAAGGCCGGGGGGGCGCTGAAGCTTTATTT. Translation: CASSLEGRGGAEALF.

J is TRBJ1-4 and V is TRBV7-2; 7 bases match TRBD1. Germline loops: CDR1 SGHTA, CDR2 FQGNSA. This CDR3 is 16 amino acids long. The J segment lost 7 bases and the V segment lost 4 bases, leaving 12 bases of the junction unmatched. The DNA for the CDR3 is TGTGCCAGCAGCTCCACCGGGACAGTGGTTCGTGAAAAACTGTTTTTT. It yields the protein CASSSTGTVVREKLFF.

The chain carries TRBV25-1 and TRBJ1-2; 7 bases match TRBD1. The germline gives CDR1 MGHDK, CDR2 SYGVNS. J was trimmed by 4 bases and V by 4 bases; bases with no gene match: 6. CDR3 length: 14 amino acids. CDR3 amino acids: CASSGHRGSYGYTF. The CDR3 coding sequence is TGTGCCAGCAGTGGCCACAGGGGAAGCTATGGCTACACCTTC.

The sample holds a few counts of this clonotype. The rearrangement uses TRBV5-1 and TRBJ2-5, with no clear D. V lost 6 bases and J 1 base, leaving 10 bases between the germline ends. The CDR3 totals 13 residues. CDR1 is SGHRS, CDR2 YFSETQ, per germline. CDR3 region: CASNPRSQETQYF. CDR3 sequence (DNA): TGCGCCAGCAACCCCAGGAGCCAAGAGACCCAGTACTTC.

V usage is TRBV7-9 and J usage is TRBJ2-7; D might be TRBD1 (6 bases). Trimming took off 0 bases at V and 9 bases at J, with 18 bases between the two ends. Germline lookup yields CDR1 SEHNR and CDR2 FQNEAQ (reference sequence). CDR3 length: 15 residues. DNA for the CDR3: TGTGCCAGCAGCTTAGCCCAGGACAGCCAGGGATTGCAGTACGTC. It is translated as CASSLAQDSQGLQYV.

This clonotype was counted a few times. The chain employs TRBV4-2 and TRBJ2-1; TRBD2 might be the D (7 bases). V was cut by 1 base and J by 0 bases, with 10 bases left in between. The CDR3 contains 16 residues. Germline assignment: CDR1 LGHNA and CDR2 YNFKEQ. This chain's CDR3 is CASSQGGGPSYNEQFF. In DNA form, the CDR3 reads TGTGCCAGCAGCCAAGGGGGGGGGCCCTCCTACAATGAGCAGTTCTTC.